The 7 T cell receptor beta chains presented below share a single source sample, sequenced in a study of early T cells in non-severe SARS-CoV-2 infection. TCRdb re-called the 5' RACE reads through MiXCR, storing one row per CDR3 protein. The repertoire holds 75,000 to 100,000 distinct CDR3 sequences, with roughly 17% as singletons. Sequences were obtained from whole blood. The receptors derive from an adult who was a healthcare worker with PCR-confirmed SARS-CoV-2 infection or an uninfected control (not recorded which).

This clonotype came up a few times. V is TRBV12-3 or TRBV12-4 and J is TRBJ2-7, with 14 bases that match TRBD2. This CDR3 is 18 amino acids long. Trimming cost V 6 bases and J 0 bases; bases outside gene matches: 10. The CDR3 is CASRVSGLAGGSSYEQYF. The CDR3 nucleotides are TGTGCCAGCAGGGTCTCCGGACTAGCGGGGGGTAGCTCCTACGAGCAGTACTTC.

There are a few counts of this clonotype. V and J are TRBV12-3 or TRBV12-4 and TRBJ2-1; 9 positions agree with TRBD1. Unmatched junction bases numbered 5, after V lost 5 bases and J lost 0 bases. This CDR3 is 16 amino acids long. DNA of the CDR3: TGTGCCAGCAGTATGAAGGACAGGGGCTCCTACAATGAGCAGTTCTTC. It specifies CASSMKDRGSYNEQFF.

This clonotype has a handful of counts. The CDR3 reads CASTEQPFSYEQYF. The CDR3 DNA sequence: TGTGCCAGCACGGAACAGCCCTTCTCGTACGAGCAGTACTTC. The chain employs TRBV7-8 and TRBJ2-7; D gene ambiguous. The CDR3 covers 14 residues. Germline CDR1 and CDR2: SGHVS and FQNEAQ. The V end lost 7 bases, the J end lost 4 bases, and 17 bases lay between the germline ends.

This clonotype has only a few counts. V and J are TRBV28 and TRBJ2-7; D perhaps matches TRBD1 (6 bases). V was cut by 8 bases and J by 3 bases, with 11 bases left in between. In germline, CDR1 is MDHEN, CDR2 SYDVKM. The CDR3 has 12 amino acids. Here the CDR3 DNA reads TGTGCCAGCTCCACACAGGGCTACGAGCAGTACTTC. Translated: CASSTQGYEQYF. Together with reference TRBV28 and TRBJ2-7, the CDR3 gives the full variable domain: DVKVTQSSRYLVKRTGEKVFLECVQDMDHENMFWYRQDPGLGLRLIYFSYDVKMKEKGDIPEGYSVSREKKERFSLILESASTNQTSMYLCASSTQGYEQYFGPGTRLTVT.

This clonotype was recorded only once. This chain uses TRBV29-1 with TRBJ2-3; D is perhaps TRBD2 (6 bases). From germline, CDR1 is SQVTM and CDR2 ANQGSEA. V lost 6 bases and J lost 1, with 8 bases in between. CDR3 length equals 12 residues. CDR3 amino acids: CSVERGTDTQYF. The DNA for the CDR3 is TGCAGCGTGGAGCGGGGCACAGATACGCAGTATTTT.

The gene calls are TRBV6-2 or TRBV6-3 and TRBJ2-7; the D is unclear. V lost 8 bases and J 2 bases, leaving 16 bases between the germline ends. CDR1 is MNHEY, CDR2 SVGEGT, per germline. The length of the CDR3 is 14 residues. This CDR3 reads CASARAELTYEQYF. CDR3 DNA: TGTGCCAGCGCTAGGGCAGAACTTACCTACGAGCAGTACTTC.

The sample holds a few counts of this clonotype. This chain uses TRBV6-2 or TRBV6-3 with TRBJ2-4; D gene ambiguous. V was clipped by 6 bases and J by 3 bases, with 15 bases between them. Germline V gives CDR1 MNHEY, CDR2 SVGEGT. This CDR3 spans 15 amino acids. The CDR3 here is CASRMNRNYKNIQYF. Written as DNA, the CDR3 is TGTGCCAGCAGAATGAATCGGAATTACAAAAACATTCAGTACTTC.